A single sample is the source of the 5 T cell receptor beta chains below, sequenced in a study of T cells in Graves' hyperthyroidism and ophthalmopathy. The CDR3 regions of TCR beta were amplified from RNA transcripts. HTBI primers were used for first-round RT-PCR of the TCR CDR3. TCRdb used MiXCR to reprocess the multiplex PCR reads, holding one entry per CDR3 protein. The sample consists of almost 350,000 distinct CDR3 sequences, less than 20% of them appearing once. Sequenced sample: blood. All receptors come from a woman aged 40-49 years with Graves' ophthalmopathy.

Many counts were recorded for this clonotype. A much larger clone lies a single base off, so this may be a read error. The chain combines TRBV12-3 or TRBV12-4 with TRBJ2-7; D may be TRBD2 (6 bases). With 3 bases removed from V and 3 bases from J, the gap between germline ends came to 24 bases. CDR3 length equals 18 residues. The chain's CDR3 is CASSFGSSGLGFYYEQYF. The CDR3 DNA follows: TGTGCCAGCAGTTTCGGGTCTTCGGGACTGGGGTTCTACTACGAGCAGTACTTC.

In this sample, this clonotype turned up many times. The chain is built from TRBV20-1 and TRBJ2-7; D not resolved. V lost 6 bases, J lost 2 bases, and 11 bases lay in between. This CDR3 has 12 residues. From germline, CDR1 is DFQATT and CDR2 SNEGSKA (reference sequence). The CDR3 protein is CSATQRAYEQYF. CDR3 DNA sequence: TGCAGTGCCACACAGAGAGCCTACGAGCAGTACTTC.

This clonotype was found many times. The genes are TRBV6-5 and TRBJ1-1; a weak D match, TRBD1 (5 bases). Germline-derived CDR1 and CDR2 are MNHEY and SVGAGI. V lost 4 bases and J lost 8, with 14 bases in between. The CDR3 covers 13 residues. As DNA, the CDR3 is TGTGCCAGCAGTTTGGACAAGGTTGGGGAAGCTTTCTTT. Residues: CASSLDKVGEAFF.

This clonotype was seen many times. The gene calls are TRBV4-1 and TRBJ1-1; D is unresolved. CDR3 length: 14 amino acids. The V gene lost 0 bases and the J gene lost 6 bases, with 11 bases spanning the gap. Germline values: CDR1 MGHRA, CDR2 YSYEKL. CDR3 sequence: CASSQDNSASEAFF. The DNA of the CDR3 is TGCGCCAGCAGCCAAGATAACTCAGCGTCTGAAGCTTTCTTT.

This clonotype appeared many times. The chain joins TRBV29-1 to TRBJ2-5, with D uncertain. Germline-derived CDR1 and CDR2 are SQVTM and ANQGSEA. V lost 5 bases, J lost 3 bases, and 7 bases lay in between. The CDR3 consists of 11 residues. CDR3 loop: CSVSREETQYF. The CDR3 DNA is TGCAGCGTTTCTCGGGAAGAGACCCAGTACTTC.